These 28 T cell receptor beta chains originate from one sample sequenced in a study of T cell responses to AZD1222 COVID-19 vaccine (dated by TCRdb to about 2021). Taken with the paper, the label for time point translates to: about 28 days (+/-7) after the second vaccine dose. The library was prepared using the immunoSEQ multiplex PCR assay. TCRdb mirrors the immuneACCESS table, restricted to in-frame sequences. Some clones are absent from its copies; in checked studies, under half trace to an unresolved V gene, and the reason for the others is unknown. Recorded for this sample are roughly 120,000 clones; around 85% of them occurred a single time. About 4.3% of the sample rests with the top ten. This specimen consisted of peripheral blood, obtained 28 days after the second AZD1222 dose. These receptors were obtained from an adult who received the AZD1222 COVID-19 vaccine.

CDR3 residues: CASSVQGAHEQYF. In DNA, the CDR3 is TGTGCCAGTAGTGTCCAGGGGGCCCACGAGCAGTACTTC. The chain couples TRBV19 to TRBJ2-7; 8 bases fit TRBD1. The CDR3 is made up of 13 amino acids. Germline V gives CDR1 LNHDA, CDR2 SQIVND (reference sequence). V lost 5 bases, J lost 5 bases, and 5 bases stayed unmatched.

The chain recombines TRBV6-5 with TRBJ2-5; TRBD2 matches 8 bases. The CDR3 extends over 13 amino acids. Germline assignment: CDR1 MNHEY and CDR2 SVGAGI. J lost 5 bases, V lost 11 bases, and 10 bases had no gene match. The CDR3: CARRGGWEETQYF. As DNA, the CDR3 is TGTGCCCGTCGGGGGGGATGGGAGGAGACCCAGTACTTC.

The chain combines TRBV5-1 with TRBJ1-1; D is perhaps TRBD1 (6 bases). Per germline, CDR1 SGHRS and CDR2 YFSETQ. The CDR3 is made up of 13 amino acids. Trimming took 3 bases from V and 4 from J, leaving 10 bases between them. Here the CDR3 reads CASSSDRATEAFF. As DNA, the CDR3 is TGCGCCAGCAGCTCGGACAGAGCCACTGAAGCTTTCTTT.

Comment on this clone: Distinct nucleotide sequences in the sample also encode this CDR3. The genes are TRBV5-1 and TRBJ1-5, with 9 nucleotides matching TRBD1. The CDR3 covers 14 residues. V lost 2 bases to trimming and J lost 7 bases; unmatched junction nucleotides: 4. From germline, CDR1 is SGHRS and CDR2 YFSETQ. The CDR3 region is CASSLGTGNQPQHF. The CDR3 DNA is TGCGCCAGCAGCTTAGGGACAGGGAACCAGCCCCAGCATTTT.

This chain uses TRBV9 with TRBJ2-1, with 7 bases that match TRBD1. CDR1 SGDLS and CDR2 YYNGEE come from the germline V gene. Trimming at V came to 4 bases and at J to 9 bases, leaving 13 bases not matched to a gene. CDR3 length: 15 amino acids. DNA for the CDR3: TGTGCCAGCAGCTCACCTCTGCAGGGGGTAAGTGAGCAGTTCTTC. Residues: CASSSPLQGVSEQFF.

This clone was detected only a few times. This rearrangement joins TRBV19 to TRBJ1-2; D perhaps matches TRBD1 (5 bases). V lost 6 bases and J lost 6, with 17 bases in between. The CDR3 totals 14 residues. The germline gives CDR1 LNHDA, CDR2 SQIVND (reference sequence). CDR3 amino acids: CASRDISSRNGYTF. CDR3 nucleotides: TGTGCCAGTAGGGACATATCTAGTAGGAATGGCTACACCTTC. Full variable domain (rest looked up from reference TRBV19 and TRBJ1-2): DGGITQSPKYLFRKEGQNVTLSCEQNLNHDAMYWYRQDPGQGLRLIYYSQIVNDFQKGDIAEGYSVSREKKESFPLTVTSAQKNPTAFYLCASRDISSRNGYTFGSGTRLTVV.

This clone was observed a few times. V usage is TRBV5-1 and J usage is TRBJ2-3; D possibly corresponds to TRBD2 (5 bases). Trimming took 1 base from V and 2 from J, leaving 8 bases between them. The germline gives CDR1 SGHRS, CDR2 YFSETQ. The CDR3 consists of 14 residues. CDR3 region: CASSLQRPTDTQYF. CDR3 DNA: TGCGCCAGCAGCTTGCAGCGGCCCACAGATACGCAGTATTTT.

This clone was counted once. The CDR3 reads CASSLGTVTLLHF. DNA for the CDR3: TGTGCCAGCAGTTTGGGTACAGTTACCCTCCTCCACTTT. V and J are TRBV12-3 or TRBV12-4 and TRBJ1-6; D is uncertain. This CDR3 is built from 13 residues. With 3 bases removed from V and 15 bases from J, the gap between germline ends came to 15 bases.

The chain combines TRBV29-1 with TRBJ1-5; D unresolved. Trimming took 3 bases from V and 6 from J, leaving 12 bases between them. Germline loops: CDR1 SQVTM, CDR2 ANQGSEA. The CDR3 covers 13 residues. The CDR3 sequence: CSVERGNGQPQHF. DNA of the CDR3: TGCAGCGTTGAGAGAGGGAACGGTCAGCCCCAGCATTTT.

The genes are TRBV6-2 or TRBV6-3 and TRBJ2-5; 8 positions agree with TRBD2. The DNA matches TRBJ2-7 better at its end, which makes the J call doubtful. CDR3 length: 15 amino acids. Per the germline V gene, CDR1 is MNHEY and CDR2 is SVGEGT. CDR3 coding DNA: TGTGCCAGCAGTCCACTAGCGGCCTCCTCCTACGAGCAGTACTTC. Residues: CASSPLAASSYEQYF.

This clone was counted a single time. The genes are TRBV5-1 and TRBJ1-1, with TRBD1 as a possible D gene (5 bases). Per germline, CDR1 SGHRS and CDR2 YFSETQ. Trimming took off 0 bases at V and 0 bases at J, with 18 bases between the two ends. The CDR3 has 18 amino acids. CDR3 sequence (DNA): TGCGCCAGCAGCTTGGCGACAGTATCTCTCGTTGTGAACACTGAAGCTTTCTTT. This translates into CASSLATVSLVVNTEAFF.

This rearrangement joins TRBV19 to TRBJ2-3; D is undetermined. V was cut by 3 bases and J by 6 bases, with 7 bases left in between. The V gene's germline CDR1 is LNHDA and CDR2 SQIVND (reference sequence). The CDR3 has 12 residues. The CDR3 loop reads CASSIYTDTQYF. The CDR3, as DNA: TGTGCCAGTAGTATCTACACCGATACGCAGTATTTT.

The chain uses TRBV20-1 and TRBJ2-1; D possibly matches TRBD1 or TRBD2 (5 bases each). V lost 5 bases to trimming and J lost 9 bases, with 11 bases between them. The CDR3 has 11 residues. Germline V lookup: CDR1 DFQATT, CDR2 SNEGSKA (reference sequence). The CDR3 reads CSARGPGEQFF. The CDR3 DNA reads as TGCAGTGCTCGGGGCCCGGGTGAGCAGTTCTTC.

The chain carries TRBV11-1 and TRBJ1-2; D uncertain. The V gene's germline CDR1 is SGHAT and CDR2 FQDESV (reference sequence). V was pared by 1 base and J by 6 bases, with 6 bases between. The length of the CDR3 is 12 residues. CDR3 nucleotides: TGTGCCAGCAGCTTAGAGGGTCATGGCTACACCTTC. Its translation is CASSLEGHGYTF.

The rearrangement joins TRBV5-4 to TRBJ2-3; D could derive from TRBD1 or TRBD2 (6 bases each). The CDR3 spans 15 residues. Germline CDR1 reads SGHNT; CDR2 reads YYREEE (reference sequence). The V end lost 1 base, the J end lost 5 bases, and 14 bases lay between the germline ends. CDR3 DNA sequence: TGTGCCAGCAGCTTGCCGGGGGCCTCAAGAGATACGCAGTATTTT. The encoded protein is CASSLPGASRDTQYF.

CDR3 loop: CASSRGEEMGEQYF. Written as DNA, the CDR3 is TGCGCCAGCAGCCGGGGCGAAGAAATGGGGGAGCAGTACTTC. The V and J genes are TRBV5-1 and TRBJ2-7; either TRBD1 or TRBD2 may supply D (5 bases each). The length of the CDR3 is 14 residues. The ends were cut back, 4 bases at V and 7 bases at J, with 18 bases in the middle. Germline V lookup: CDR1 SGHRS, CDR2 YFSETQ. The full variable domain, with the rest looked up from reference TRBV5-1 and TRBJ2-7, is KAGVTQTPRYLIKTRGQQVTLSCSPISGHRSVSWYQQTPGQGLQFLFEYFSETQRNKGNFPGRFSGRQFSNSRSEMNVSTLELGDSALYLCASSRGEEMGEQYFGPGTRLTVT.

For the CDR3, the DNA is TGTGCCAGCAGTGCAGACTGGGGCGATACGCAGTATTTT. Its protein product is CASSADWGDTQYF. The chain couples TRBV2 to TRBJ2-3, with D possibly matching TRBD1 (5 bases). Germline assignment: CDR1 SNHLY and CDR2 FYNNEI. The CDR3 loop spans 13 amino acids. The V end was cut by 4 bases, the J end by 6 bases, with 11 bases between.

The chain couples TRBV4-3 to TRBJ2-3; 10 bases match TRBD2. The CDR3 extends over 17 amino acids. Germline values: CDR1 LGHNA, CDR2 YSLEER. V was pared by 0 bases and J by 5 bases, with 8 bases of the junction left unmatched. This CDR3 reads CASSQDGSGGAGDTQYF. The CDR3 region has the DNA TGCGCCAGCAGCCAAGATGGAAGCGGGGGGGCTGGAGATACGCAGTATTTT.

V gene TRBV5-4 combines with J gene TRBJ1-5, with D perhaps matching TRBD1 (6 bases). CDR1 is SGHNT and CDR2 is YYREEE in the germline V gene (reference sequence). The germline V and J ends were trimmed by 3 bases and 5 bases, with 9 bases remaining between them. This CDR3 comprises 13 residues. The CDR3 DNA is TGTGCCAGCAGCTCCGGACAGCATCAGCCCCAGCATTTT. This encodes CASSSGQHQPQHF. Full variable domain (remainder filled in from reference TRBV5-4 and TRBJ1-5): ETGVTQSPTHLIKTRGQQVTLRCSSQSGHNTVSWYQQALGQGPQFIFQYYREEENGRGNFPPRFSGLQFPNYSSELNVNALELDDSALYLCASSSGQHQPQHFGDGTRLSIL.

V is TRBV30 and J is TRBJ2-5, with TRBD1 matching 7 bases. The germline V gene encodes CDR1 GTSNPN and CDR2 SVGIG (reference sequence). V trimming: 4 bases; J trimming: 0 bases; junction bases outside the gene matches: 5. The length of the CDR3 is 14 residues. CDR3: CAWTGTEDQETQYF. CDR3 sequence (DNA): TGTGCCTGGACCGGGACAGAGGACCAAGAGACCCAGTACTTC.

This chain connects TRBV27 to TRBJ1-5; 8 bases are a match to TRBD1. Germline loops: CDR1 MNHEY, CDR2 SMNVEV (reference sequence). The CDR3 sequence is 17 residues long. V dropped 4 bases and J dropped 6; count of bases not matched to a gene: 14. The CDR3 loop is CASSSRVSGGFVQPQHF. Here the CDR3 DNA reads TGTGCCAGCAGTTCCCGCGTTTCAGGGGGCTTTGTTCAGCCCCAGCATTTT.

The gene calls are TRBV19 and TRBJ2-7; TRBD1 agrees at 7 bases. The trim removed 6 bases at V and 4 bases at J, leaving 9 bases unmatched. Germline V lookup: CDR1 LNHDA, CDR2 SQIVND (reference sequence). The CDR3 is made up of 14 amino acids. The CDR3 DNA follows: TGTGCCAGTAGAGCAGGACAGGCCGCGTACGAGCAGTACTTC. Protein product: CASRAGQAAYEQYF.

The sample holds a few counts of this clone. The chain recombines TRBV6-5 with TRBJ2-7; D unclear. Germline CDR1 and CDR2: MNHEY and SVGAGI. This CDR3 is 12 amino acids long. V was shortened by 8 bases and J by 2 bases, with 10 bases between the two germline ends. The CDR3 loop is CASFGGPYEQYF. In nucleotides, the CDR3 is TGTGCCAGCTTCGGCGGTCCCTACGAGCAGTACTTC.

This chain connects TRBV7-2 to TRBJ2-7; no definite D call. The V gene lost 4 bases and the J gene lost 2 bases, with 3 bases spanning the gap. Looked up from germline, CDR1 is SGHTA and CDR2 is FQGNSA. This CDR3 has 11 residues. The CDR3 bases are TGTGCCAGCAGCTCCCCCTACGAGCAGTACTTC. Amino acid sequence: CASSSPYEQYF.

V is TRBV18 and J is TRBJ1-1, with D perhaps TRBD1 (5 bases). CDR1 KGHSH and CDR2 LQKENI come from the germline V gene. The ends were cut back, 3 bases at V and 0 bases at J, with 14 bases in the middle. This CDR3 comprises 16 residues. The CDR3 loop reads CASSPPGTSMNTEAFF. CDR3 sequence (DNA): TGTGCCAGCTCACCCCCGGGGACCTCCATGAACACTGAAGCTTTCTTT.

The gene calls are TRBV7-2 and TRBJ1-4; no definite D call. This CDR3 has 16 residues. Germline CDR1 reads SGHTA; CDR2 reads FQGNSA. V was shortened by 0 bases and J by 5 bases, with 13 bases between the two germline ends. CDR3 region: CASSLATRTDNEKLFF. The CDR3 DNA reads TGTGCCAGCAGCTTAGCCACACGGACCGACAATGAAAAACTGTTTTTT.

This chain connects TRBV5-1 to TRBJ1-6; possibly TRBD1 for D (5 bases). CDR3 length equals 15 residues. Germline values: CDR1 SGHRS, CDR2 YFSETQ. V was clipped by 0 bases and J by 7 bases, with 11 bases between them. The CDR3 reads CASSLEAGRNSPLHF. DNA for the CDR3: TGCGCCAGCAGCTTGGAAGCAGGGAGAAATTCACCCCTCCACTTT.

CDR3 sequence (DNA): TGTGCCAGCAGTTACTCGGTAGTAGCGTGGGAGCAGTACTTC. This gives the protein CASSYSVVAWEQYF. V is TRBV6-6 and J is TRBJ2-7; D is perhaps TRBD2 (5 bases). This CDR3 contains 14 residues. Germline values: CDR1 MNHNY, CDR2 SVGAGI (reference sequence). Deletions cut 0 bases from V and 7 bases from J, with 13 bases between.